The T cell receptor beta chain under discussion was sequenced for a study of CD8 T cells in ankylosing spondylitis. This clonotype came up a few times. What it binds is unknown. The V and J ends lost 3 bases and 0 bases respectively, with 15 bases between them. This CDR3 is built from 17 residues. General study results and limits: Enrichment of disease-linked clones was reportedly significant in matched ankylosing spondylitis synovial fluid. CD8+ disease-linked clones were present at relatively low frequencies in blood. In ankylosing spondylitis blood, a motif of eight highly homologous TCR beta variants appeared characteristic. Certain motif variants had earlier appeared in reactive arthritis synovial fluid and blood.

Libraries for TCR beta were made by quantitative 5'-RACE with molecular barcodes. From the 5' RACE reads, TCRdb called clonotypes with MiXCR, one entry per CDR3 protein. The table has 700,000 or so distinct CDR3 sequences, around 19% seen once. The chain recombines TRBV12-3 or TRBV12-4 with TRBJ2-1; tentative D call: TRBD2 (6 bases). This clonotype originated in a male donor with ankylosing spondylitis. Material for sequencing was blood, either unsorted or a sorted T cell fraction (not recorded which). The DNA for the CDR3 is TGTGCCAGCAGTTTTGGCCCTAGCGCGAGCTCCTACAATGAGCAGTTCTTC. Translated, it gives CASSFGPSASSYNEQFF.